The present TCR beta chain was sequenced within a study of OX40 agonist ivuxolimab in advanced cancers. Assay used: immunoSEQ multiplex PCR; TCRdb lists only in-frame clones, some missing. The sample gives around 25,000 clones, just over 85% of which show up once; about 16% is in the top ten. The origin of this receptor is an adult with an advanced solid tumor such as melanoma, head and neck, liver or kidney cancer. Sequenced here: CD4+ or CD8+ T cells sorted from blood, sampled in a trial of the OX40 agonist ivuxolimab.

The CDR3, as DNA: TGTGCCAGCAGTTTTTTACAGGGCTTCCCGAACACCGGGGAGCTGTTTTTT. This codes for CASSFLQGFPNTGELFF. The gene calls are TRBV28 and TRBJ2-2, with D maybe TRBD1 (6 bases). Germline V gene sequence: CDR1 MDHEN, CDR2 SYDVKM. CDR3 length: 17 amino acids. V was clipped by 3 bases and J by 0 bases, with 14 bases between them.